The next 30 T cell receptor beta chains were all read from a single sample in a study of blood T cell repertoires in COVID-19. Data came from immunoSEQ multiplex PCR; TCRdb stores just in-frame clones and leaves some out. The data hold roughly 380,000 clones, with 88% observed a single time. The material sequenced was PBMCs or T cells enriched from blood (not recorded which). These receptors were collected from a woman in her twenties or thirties who had been exposed to COVID-19.

The chain recombines TRBV27 with TRBJ2-5; 11 bases agree with TRBD2. From germline, CDR1 is MNHEY and CDR2 SMNVEV (reference sequence). V trimming: 6 bases; J trimming: 5 bases; junction bases outside the gene matches: 5. CDR3 length: 14 amino acids. The CDR3 nucleotides are TGTGCCAGCAGCCGTACTAGCGGGAGCGAGACCCAGTACTTC. Protein sequence: CASSRTSGSETQYF.

The rearrangement uses TRBV5-1 and TRBJ1-1, with TRBD1 matching 8 bases. The V gene end was trimmed by 4 bases and the J gene end by 4 bases; junction bases not matched to a gene: 9. CDR3 length equals 15 residues. Germline V gene data show CDR1 as SGHRS and CDR2 as YFSETQ. The CDR3 here is CASSPRQGAGTEAFF. Written as DNA, the CDR3 is TGCGCCAGCAGCCCAAGGCAGGGGGCAGGCACTGAAGCTTTCTTT.

The rearrangement uses TRBV30 and TRBJ1-4, with D uncertain. The CDR3 extends over 14 amino acids. V was trimmed by 2 bases and J by 7 bases, leaving 14 bases between them. Germline V gene sequence: CDR1 GTSNPN, CDR2 SVGIG (reference sequence). The chain's CDR3 is CAWSPSAVVEKLFF. DNA of the CDR3: TGTGCCTGGAGTCCCTCGGCGGTCGTTGAAAAACTGTTTTTT. Filled out from reference TRBV30 and TRBJ1-4, the complete variable domain reads SQTIHQWPATLVQPVGSPLSLECTVEGTSNPNLYWYRQAAGRGLQLLFYSVGIGQISSEVPQNLSASRPQDRQFILSSKKLLLSDSGFYLCAWSPSAVVEKLFFGSGTQLSVL.

CDR3 coding DNA: TGTGCCAGCAGCCCGCCGACAGGGCAAGAGACCCAGTACTTC. Its protein is CASSPPTGQETQYF. J is TRBJ2-5 and V is TRBV11-2, with 7 bases matching TRBD1. Germline V gene lookup returns CDR1 SGHAT and CDR2 FQNNGV. V gave up 5 bases and J gave up 2 bases; unmatched junction bases: 5. The CDR3 is 14 residues long.

CDR3 nucleotides: TGTGCCAGCAGCTCAACCGGGACAGCCAACCAAGAGACCCAGTACTTC. Its protein product is CASSSTGTANQETQYF. This chain links TRBV5-4 with TRBJ2-5; 7 bases line up with TRBD1. The J segment lost 0 bases and the V segment lost 3 bases, leaving 8 bases of the junction unmatched. Per the germline V gene, CDR1 is SGHNT and CDR2 is YYREEE (reference sequence). CDR3 size: 16 residues.

V usage is TRBV29-1 and J usage is TRBJ1-1; D unclear. This CDR3 comprises 11 residues. Germline loops: CDR1 SQVTM, CDR2 ANQGSEA. Trimming removed 4 bases at V and 8 bases at J, with 11 bases between. The CDR3 loop reads CSVVLPGEAFF. The DNA for the CDR3 is TGCAGCGTTGTCCTCCCCGGGGAAGCTTTCTTT.

This chain connects TRBV12-5 to TRBJ1-3; 7 bases are a match to TRBD1. The germline gives CDR1 LGHNT, CDR2 FRNRAP. This CDR3 spans 14 amino acids. V lost 9 bases to trimming and J lost 4 bases; unmatched junction nucleotides: 9. CDR3 loop: CASRNRGGGNTIYF. CDR3 nucleotides: TGTGCTAGCAGGAACAGGGGCGGGGGAAACACCATATATTTT.

V is TRBV29-1 and J is TRBJ2-3, with 13 bases that match TRBD2. Germline V gene data show CDR1 as SQVTM and CDR2 as ANQGSEA. This CDR3 is built from 15 residues. CDR3 nucleotide sequence: TGCAGGGTCGGACTAGCGGGAGCTAGCACAGATACGCAGTATTTT. The encoded protein is CRVGLAGASTDTQYF.

This clone is a singleton in its sample. The CDR3 region has the DNA TGTGCCAGCAGCCAAGCTCCGGGACAGTCCTACGAGCAGTACTTC. Amino acids: CASSQAPGQSYEQYF. This chain joins TRBV14 and TRBJ2-7; TRBD1 matches 7 bases. The CDR3 length is 15 residues. Trimming cost V 1 base and J 1 base; bases outside gene matches: 4. The germline V gene encodes CDR1 SGHDN and CDR2 FVKESK.

This clone came up once. The CDR3 DNA sequence: TGTGCCAGCACCCTCGGGAGGTCCTACAATGAGCAGTTCTTC. Translated: CASTLGRSYNEQFF. This chain connects TRBV6-5 to TRBJ2-1, with 7 nucleotides matching TRBD2. The CDR3 has 14 residues. Germline trimming cut 7 bases from V and 1 base from J; bases unmatched to any gene: 4. Germline loops: CDR1 MNHEY, CDR2 SVGAGI.

The chain is built from TRBV5-5 and TRBJ1-1; D not resolved. V lost 4 bases to trimming and J lost 0 bases, with 7 bases between them. The CDR3 is 13 amino acids. Germline loops: CDR1 SGHKS, CDR2 YYEKEE (reference sequence). CDR3 in DNA: TGTGCCAGCAGCCCGGCGGTGAACACTGAAGCTTTCTTT. Translating gives CASSPAVNTEAFF.

The chain employs TRBV3-1 (or the pseudogene TRBV3-2) and TRBJ2-7; tentatively, D is TRBD2 (6 bases). Germline assignment: CDR1 LGHDT and CDR2 YNNKEL (reference sequence). V lost 5 bases and J 3 bases, leaving 17 bases between the germline ends. The CDR3 contains 15 residues. The CDR3 DNA sequence: TGTGCCAGCAGCACATTCACCTCGGGACTCTACGAGCAGTACTTC. Translated, it gives CASSTFTSGLYEQYF.

This chain connects TRBV13 to TRBJ2-3, with 16 bases aligning to TRBD2. The CDR3 is 18 amino acids. Germline V gives CDR1 PRHDT, CDR2 FYEKMQ (reference sequence). The V segment lost 5 bases and the J segment 1 base; nucleotides outside the gene matches: 6. CDR3 nucleotides: TGTGCCAGCAGCCGGGGACTAGCGGGAGGGAGAGGCACAGATACGCAGTATTTT. Protein product: CASSRGLAGGRGTDTQYF.

The chain combines TRBV12-3 or TRBV12-4 with TRBJ1-4, with 11 bases matching TRBD1. The CDR3 length is 13 residues. Germline trimming cut 5 bases from V and 10 bases from J; bases unmatched to any gene: 3. This chain's CDR3 is CASSGQGAGKLFF. The CDR3 coding sequence is TGTGCCAGCAGTGGACAGGGGGCGGGAAAACTGTTTTTT.

V and J are TRBV28 and TRBJ1-4; D gene uncertain. Trimming cost V 8 bases and J 8 bases, with 9 bases left between them. Germline lookup yields CDR1 MDHEN and CDR2 SYDVKM. This CDR3 is 11 amino acids long. CDR3 in amino acids: CASRAREKLFF. The DNA of the CDR3 is TGTGCCAGCCGTGCGCGGGAAAAACTGTTTTTT.

V and J are TRBV28 and TRBJ2-7; 9 bases fit TRBD1. Germline loops: CDR1 MDHEN, CDR2 SYDVKM. This CDR3 is 15 amino acids long. Trimming cost V 6 bases and J 3 bases; bases outside gene matches: 9. The CDR3 coding sequence is TGTGCCAGCAGCTTCCGGACAGGGGCCATCTACGAGCAGTACTTC. Translating gives CASSFRTGAIYEQYF.

This clone was counted once. The chain is built from TRBV5-1 and TRBJ2-7, with D perhaps TRBD2 (6 bases). V dropped 4 bases and J dropped 3 bases, with 14 bases sitting between them. The germline V gene encodes CDR1 SGHRS and CDR2 YFSETQ. The CDR3 is 14 residues long. CDR3 amino acids: CASSEVAEIYEQYF. DNA for the CDR3: TGCGCCAGCAGCGAGGTAGCGGAGATCTACGAGCAGTACTTC.

A few counts support this clone. The chain links TRBV7-2 to TRBJ2-7; D uncertain. Germline V lookup: CDR1 SGHTA, CDR2 FQGNSA. Trimming took off 3 bases at V and 0 bases at J, with 9 bases between the two ends. The CDR3 is made up of 14 amino acids. CDR3 in amino acids: CASSFTRSSYEQYF. The CDR3 DNA sequence: TGTGCCAGCAGCTTCACGAGGTCCTCCTACGAGCAGTACTTC. The variable domain in full, with the rest retrieved from reference TRBV7-2 and TRBJ2-7, is GAGVSQSPSNKVTEKGKDVELRCDPISGHTALYWYRQSLGQGLEFLIYFQGNSAPDKSGLPSDRFSAERTGGSVSTLTIQRTQQEDSAVYLCASSFTRSSYEQYFGPGTRLTVT.

The V call is TRBV2, the J call TRBJ2-2; TRBD2 agrees at 13 bases. J gave up 0 bases and V 5 bases, and 9 bases lay outside the gene matches. Per the germline V gene, CDR1 is SNHLY and CDR2 is FYNNEI. The CDR3 is 19 residues long. CDR3 in amino acids: CASSKPRTSGSANTGELFF. The CDR3 DNA sequence: TGTGCCAGCAGTAAACCCAGGACTAGCGGGAGTGCGAACACCGGGGAGCTGTTTTTT. Full variable domain (rest looked up from reference TRBV2 and TRBJ2-2): EPEVTQTPSHQVTQMGQEVILRCVPISNHLYFYWYRQILGQKVEFLVSFYNNEISEKSEIFDDQFSVERPDGSNFTLKIRSTKLEDSAMYFCASSKPRTSGSANTGELFFGEGSRLTVL.

The rearrangement joins TRBV9 to TRBJ1-4, with 9 nucleotides matching TRBD1. With V trimmed by 0 bases and J by 0 bases, 6 bases remained unmatched. The CDR3 is 18 amino acids. In germline, CDR1 is SGDLS, CDR2 YYNGEE. Here the CDR3 DNA reads TGTGCCAGCAGCGTAGGGGGACAGGGACGAGCAACTAATGAAAAACTGTTTTTT. This sequence encodes CASSVGGQGRATNEKLFF.

V is TRBV10-3 and J is TRBJ2-7, with a tentative D call TRBD1 (6 bases). The V and J ends lost 5 bases and 1 base respectively, with 21 bases between them. From germline, CDR1 is ENHRY and CDR2 SYGVKD. The CDR3 has 17 residues. In DNA, the CDR3 is TGTGCCATCAGTCAACCGGGACAAGCCACCTTATCCTACGAGCAGTACTTC. Translating gives CAISQPGQATLSYEQYF.

V usage is TRBV19 and J usage is TRBJ2-1; 14 bases line up with TRBD2. J lost 6 bases, V lost 3 bases, and 13 bases had no gene match. Germline assignment: CDR1 LNHDA and CDR2 SQIVND (reference sequence). The CDR3 extends over 19 amino acids. The CDR3 loop reads CASSILGTSGSFFGNEQFF. DNA for the CDR3: TGTGCCAGTAGTATCTTGGGGACTAGCGGGAGTTTTTTCGGCAATGAGCAGTTCTTC.

This chain uses TRBV9 with TRBJ2-7, with 12 bases that match TRBD2. The germline V gene encodes CDR1 SGDLS and CDR2 YYNGEE. The CDR3 is made up of 14 amino acids. Trimming at V came to 4 bases and at J to 5 bases, leaving 4 bases not matched to a gene. In DNA, the CDR3 is TGTGCCAGCAGCCCCGGACTAGCGGGACACGAGCAGTACTTC. Residues: CASSPGLAGHEQYF.

The V call is TRBV5-1, the J call TRBJ2-7; 7 bases align to TRBD1. Germline assignment: CDR1 SGHRS and CDR2 YFSETQ. The CDR3 sequence is 14 residues long. After removal of 4 bases from V and 3 bases from J, the junction contained 7 bases not matched to a gene. CDR3 in amino acids: CASSTGALFYEQYF. In nucleotides, the CDR3 is TGCGCCAGCAGCACAGGGGCCCTCTTCTACGAGCAGTACTTC. The whole variable domain, remainder taken from reference TRBV5-1 and TRBJ2-7, is KAGVTQTPRYLIKTRGQQVTLSCSPISGHRSVSWYQQTPGQGLQFLFEYFSETQRNKGNFPGRFSGRQFSNSRSEMNVSTLELGDSALYLCASSTGALFYEQYFGPGTRLTVT.

The chain recombines TRBV7-2 with TRBJ1-5; 8 bases align to TRBD1. V shed 5 bases, J shed 5 bases, and the junction held 8 bases outside the gene matches. Germline-derived CDR1 and CDR2 are SGHTA and FQGNSA. This CDR3 has 15 amino acids. The CDR3 sequence is CASSKRTGWDQPQHF. The CDR3 coding sequence is TGTGCCAGCAGCAAGCGGACAGGGTGGGATCAGCCCCAGCATTTT.

The rearrangement joins TRBV21-1 to TRBJ1-6; the table's D call, TRBD1, was not checked against the DNA. TRBV21-1 is noted as a pseudogene. The CDR3 has 19 amino acids. The CDR3 coding sequence is TGTGCCAGCAGCAAAGCCGGACAGGGTTGGGATCCCGATAATTCACCCCTCCACTTT. Amino acid sequence: CASSKAGQGWDPDNSPLHF.

This chain links TRBV29-1 with TRBJ2-3; unclear D gene. The V gene's germline CDR1 is SQVTM and CDR2 ANQGSEA. V lost 2 bases to trimming and J lost 2 bases, with 17 bases between them. The CDR3 totals 16 residues. DNA of the CDR3: TGCAGCGTTGAAATTCTCGCGGTTGCAGCCACAGATACGCAGTATTTT. Translated, it gives CSVEILAVAATDTQYF.

The rearrangement links TRBV10-3 to TRBJ1-1; D might be TRBD1 (6 bases). V lost 5 bases, J lost 1 base, and 11 bases lay in between. CDR1 is ENHRY and CDR2 is SYGVKD in the germline V gene. The CDR3 is 14 amino acids. The CDR3 DNA follows: TGTGCCATCAGTACCTCGACAGGGAACACTGAAGCTTTCTTT. Translating it yields CAISTSTGNTEAFF.

To note about this clone: In the same sample, other DNA sequences code for this CDR3. The gene calls are TRBV9 and TRBJ2-2; 7 nucleotides line up with TRBD2. The CDR3 contains 16 residues. Germline trimming cut 0 bases from V and 1 base from J; bases unmatched to any gene: 3. From germline, CDR1 is SGDLS and CDR2 YYNGEE. CDR3 DNA sequence: TGTGCCAGCAGCGTAGTTGCTAGCGGGAACACCGGGGAGCTGTTTTTT. Translated: CASSVVASGNTGELFF.

The chain has TRBV19 and TRBJ2-1; 10 bases are shared with TRBD2. From germline, CDR1 is LNHDA and CDR2 SQIVND (reference sequence). There are 17 residues in the CDR3. V trimming: 0 bases; J trimming: 6 bases; junction bases outside the gene matches: 8. CDR3 loop: CASSIDLGSGRANEQFF. In DNA, the CDR3 is TGTGCCAGTAGTATAGATCTGGGAAGCGGGAGGGCCAATGAGCAGTTCTTC.